The 32 T cell receptor beta chains below come from one sample, sequenced in a study of cytomegalovirus exposure and HLA in healthy donors. PCR amplification relied on 60 Vbeta primers (plus 13 Jbeta primers). The data were produced by immunoSEQ multiplex PCR, yet TCRdb's version contains in-frame clones alone and is incomplete. The sample spans about 150,000 clones; the ten largest clones claim under 2%. The sample consisted of PBMCs. The receptors come from a woman in her forties or fifties in good health and CMV-seronegative.

This chain links TRBV6-7 with TRBJ2-7, with D perhaps TRBD2 (6 bases). TRBV6-7 is an ORF, with its function uncertain. The CDR3 contains 15 residues. V lost 6 bases and J 2 bases, leaving 17 bases between the germline ends. The CDR3 spells CASSRHGRGTYEQYF. CDR3 DNA sequence: TGTGCCAGCAGCCGTCATGGGCGGGGAACCTACGAGCAGTACTTC.

This chain connects TRBV4-2 to TRBJ2-1; TRBD1 might be the D (6 bases). V was clipped by 0 bases and J by 2 bases, with 11 bases between them. The CDR3 has 16 residues. The germline V gene has CDR1 LGHNA and CDR2 YNFKEQ. The CDR3 DNA reads TGTGCCAGCAGCCAAGACTCCACAGGGCCCTACAATGAGCAGTTCTTC. This sequence encodes CASSQDSTGPYNEQFF.

This chain links TRBV12-2 with TRBJ2-5; the table calls TRBD2, which could not be checked here. TRBV12-2 is described as a pseudogene. This CDR3 region has 15 residues. The CDR3 DNA reads as TGTGCAAGTCGCCGCAGAGGGGGGGGACAAGAGACCCAGTACTTC. Translated, it gives CASRRRGGGQETQYF.

This chain uses TRBV9 with TRBJ1-1; TRBD1 is a possible D gene (6 bases). The CDR3 is made up of 17 amino acids. CDR1 and CDR2 (germline): SGDLS, YYNGEE. V lost 0 bases, J lost 5 bases, and 20 bases lay in between. The CDR3 DNA sequence: TGTGCCAGCAGCGTAGTGTATCTAACGGAGGGGGGGACTGAAGCTTTCTTT. It translates to CASSVVYLTEGGTEAFF.

The chain couples TRBV6-5 to TRBJ1-5, with TRBD1 identical over 7 bases. Looked up from germline, CDR1 is MNHEY and CDR2 is SVGAGI. This CDR3 is built from 15 residues. Trimming cost V 6 bases and J 6 bases; bases outside gene matches: 11. CDR3 region: CASRRTTGSGQPQHF. The CDR3 DNA reads as TGTGCCAGCAGGAGAACGACAGGGTCTGGTCAGCCCCAGCATTTT.

This chain connects TRBV7-9 to TRBJ1-5, with no clear D. There are 13 residues in the CDR3. Germline V CDR1 and CDR2: SEHNR, FQNEAQ (reference sequence). Trimming left V 4 bases short and J 1 base short, with 5 bases between. The CDR3 sequence: CASSYGSNQPQHF. The CDR3 DNA follows: TGTGCCAGCAGCTACGGGAGCAATCAGCCCCAGCATTTT.

This rearrangement joins TRBV30 to TRBJ1-1; D is unresolved. The CDR3 covers 14 residues. In germline, CDR1 is GTSNPN, CDR2 SVGIG (reference sequence). Between the trimmed V and J ends, which lost 2 bases and 0 bases, there was a span of 10 bases. This chain's CDR3 is CAWSHRTVNTEAFF. The CDR3 DNA reads as TGTGCCTGGAGTCACCGGACTGTGAACACTGAAGCTTTCTTT.

The chain links TRBV9 to TRBJ2-1; 9 nucleotides line up with TRBD2. Germline V gives CDR1 SGDLS, CDR2 YYNGEE. This CDR3 has 15 amino acids. V lost 3 bases and J lost 5; bases outside the gene matches: 6. The CDR3 sequence: CASSGGSSGDNEQFF. DNA of the CDR3: TGTGCCAGCAGCGGCGGGTCTAGCGGGGACAATGAGCAGTTCTTC.

The rearrangement uses TRBV4-1 and TRBJ2-7; unclear D gene. V shed 4 bases and J shed 2 bases, with 9 bases lying between them. The germline gives CDR1 MGHRA, CDR2 YSYEKL. The CDR3 covers 13 residues. CDR3 protein: CASSRHVTYEQYF. The CDR3 nucleotides read TGCGCCAGCAGCCGACATGTGACCTACGAGCAGTACTTC.

The V and J genes are TRBV5-5 and TRBJ2-7, with TRBD1 matching 9 bases. Per the germline V gene, CDR1 is SGHKS and CDR2 is YYEKEE (reference sequence). Trimming at V came to 4 bases and at J to 5 bases, leaving 10 bases not matched to a gene. This CDR3 has 15 residues. As DNA, the CDR3 is TGTGCCAGCAGCCCGGCACAGGGGGCGAGCGACGAGCAGTACTTC. Its translation: CASSPAQGASDEQYF.

This chain uses TRBV15 with TRBJ1-4; 10 bases agree with TRBD1. The CDR3 is 15 residues long. The germline V gene has CDR1 LNHNV and CDR2 YYDKDF (reference sequence). The V segment lost 5 bases and the J segment 7 bases; nucleotides outside the gene matches: 7. CDR3 bases: TGTGCCACCAGCGGTAGACAGGGGGCAGGTGAAAAACTGTTTTTT. It encodes CATSGRQGAGEKLFF.

This chain joins TRBV5-4 and TRBJ2-2, with D hard to call. The germline V gene has CDR1 SGHNT and CDR2 YYREEE (reference sequence). Trimming took off 4 bases at V and 8 bases at J, with 21 bases between the two ends. CDR3 length: 16 amino acids. The CDR3 sequence is CASSPMVTRTVGELFF. In DNA, the CDR3 is TGTGCCAGCAGCCCCATGGTAACCCGCACGGTTGGGGAGCTGTTTTTT.

V and J are TRBV28 and TRBJ1-5; D gene ambiguous. The CDR3 spans 13 residues. Trimming pared 3 bases from V and 5 bases from J, leaving 8 bases between. Per germline, CDR1 MDHEN and CDR2 SYDVKM. The DNA of the CDR3 is TGTGCCAGCAGTTTCAGGTCGTATCAGCCCCAGCATTTT. Protein sequence: CASSFRSYQPQHF.

The chain joins TRBV6-5 to TRBJ2-3; TRBD1 matches at 9 bases. There are 14 residues in the CDR3. Germline V CDR1 and CDR2: MNHEY, SVGAGI. The J segment lost 3 bases and the V segment lost 5 bases, leaving 3 bases of the junction unmatched. This CDR3 is CASSRGQGTDTQYF. In DNA, the CDR3 is TGTGCCAGCAGTCGTGGACAGGGGACAGATACGCAGTATTTT.

V usage is TRBV6-5 and J usage is TRBJ1-6, with a weak D call TRBD1 (5 bases). The germline V and J ends were trimmed by 2 bases and 0 bases, with 8 bases remaining between them. Looked up from germline, CDR1 is MNHEY and CDR2 is SVGAGI. The CDR3 totals 16 residues. Written as DNA, the CDR3 is TGTGCCAGCAGTTACGGGGGAGGCTCCTATAATTCACCCCTCCACTTT. Protein product: CASSYGGGSYNSPLHF.

The V gene is TRBV15, the J gene TRBJ2-2; no reliable D call. With 1 base removed from V and 1 base from J, the gap between germline ends came to 4 bases. Germline V gene sequence: CDR1 LNHNV, CDR2 YYDKDF (reference sequence). CDR3 length: 14 amino acids. CDR3 sequence (DNA): TGTGCCACCAGCAGAGGCAGGAACACCGGGGAGCTGTTTTTT. Translation: CATSRGRNTGELFF.

This rearrangement joins TRBV27 to TRBJ2-1, with 7 bases matching TRBD1. This CDR3 comprises 13 residues. Looked up from germline, CDR1 is MNHEY and CDR2 is SMNVEV (reference sequence). Trimming cost V 4 bases and J 12 bases; bases outside gene matches: 9. The CDR3 is CASSWGQTGLQFF. The CDR3 DNA reads as TGTGCCAGCAGTTGGGGACAGACAGGGTTGCAGTTCTTC.

The rearrangement uses TRBV15 and TRBJ2-5; tentative D call: TRBD1 (5 bases). The CDR3 covers 14 residues. The germline CDR1 and CDR2 sequences are LNHNV and YYDKDF (reference sequence). Trimming took off 1 base at V and 2 bases at J, with 8 bases between the two ends. The CDR3, as DNA: TGTGCCACCAGCAGAGTGGACAAACAAGAGACCCAGTACTTC. Its translation: CATSRVDKQETQYF.

V and J are TRBV28 and TRBJ1-1; D is undetermined. Germline V gene data show CDR1 as MDHEN and CDR2 as SYDVKM. Trimming took 3 bases from V and 0 from J, leaving 5 bases between them. The CDR3 is 13 residues long. CDR3 sequence (DNA): TGTGCCAGCAGTTTTCTTCTGAACACTGAAGCTTTCTTT. Encoded protein: CASSFLLNTEAFF.

The rearrangement links TRBV5-6 to TRBJ1-4, with TRBD1 matching over 7 bases. The V segment lost 4 bases and the J segment 4 bases; nucleotides outside the gene matches: 7. The germline gives CDR1 SGHDT, CDR2 YYEEEE. The CDR3 sequence is 15 residues long. The CDR3 here is CASSIQGLYNEKLFF. For the CDR3, the DNA is TGTGCCAGCAGCATACAGGGGCTCTATAATGAAAAACTGTTTTTT.

V usage is TRBV27 and J usage is TRBJ1-6; 9 positions match TRBD1. V dropped 1 base and J dropped 5; count of bases not matched to a gene: 6. CDR3 length: 17 amino acids. The V gene's germline CDR1 is MNHEY and CDR2 SMNVEV (reference sequence). The CDR3 region has the DNA TGTGCCAGCAGTTTATTTTCCCGGGACAGGGATAATTCACCCCTCCACTTT. Its protein is CASSLFSRDRDNSPLHF.

This chain links TRBV7-8 with TRBJ1-6; 9 nucleotides align to TRBD1. CDR3 length: 16 amino acids. CDR1 and CDR2 from the germline V gene are SGHVS and FQNEAQ. V shed 2 bases, J shed 6 bases, and the junction held 5 bases outside the gene matches. The CDR3 DNA reads TGTGCCAGCAGCTTACCCCGGGGACAGGGTAATTCACCCCTCCACTTT. This codes for CASSLPRGQGNSPLHF.

The chain employs TRBV6-1 and TRBJ1-6, with a tentative D call TRBD1 (5 bases). Germline CDR1 is MNHNS and CDR2 is SASEGT. The CDR3 sequence is 15 residues long. Between the trimmed V and J ends, which lost 8 bases and 7 bases, there was a span of 18 bases. Here the CDR3 DNA reads TGTGCCAGCTCTTCCCGGGAGGGGTGGAATTCACCCCTCCACTTT. This sequence encodes CASSSREGWNSPLHF.

This chain joins TRBV7-9 and TRBJ1-6; 9 bases fit TRBD1. Trimming took 6 bases from V and 8 from J; bases not matched to a gene: 5. The CDR3 covers 14 residues. CDR1 and CDR2 from the germline V gene are SEHNR and FQNEAQ (reference sequence). CDR3 sequence reads: CASRRQGGDSPLHF. The DNA for the CDR3 is TGTGCCAGCAGGAGACAGGGGGGGGATTCACCCCTCCACTTT.

This rearrangement joins TRBV19 to TRBJ2-1; possible D gene TRBD1, 5 bases. Germline loops: CDR1 LNHDA, CDR2 SQIVND (reference sequence). Trimming stripped 7 bases from V and 3 bases from J, with 7 bases between. The CDR3 loop spans 12 amino acids. The CDR3 bases are TGTGCCAGTAAGCAGGGCTACAATGAGCAGTTCTTC. Its protein is CASKQGYNEQFF. The full variable domain, rest sourced from reference TRBV19 and TRBJ2-1, is DGGITQSPKYLFRKEGQNVTLSCEQNLNHDAMYWYRQDPGQGLRLIYYSQIVNDFQKGDIAEGYSVSREKKESFPLTVTSAQKNPTAFYLCASKQGYNEQFFGPGTRLTVL.

This sequence joins TRBV4-1 and TRBJ1-2, with 10 bases lining up with TRBD1. The V and J ends lost 4 bases and 3 bases, in that order; junction bases with no gene match: 2. This CDR3 spans 14 amino acids. The V gene's germline CDR1 is MGHRA and CDR2 YSYEKL. The CDR3 protein is CASSPTGGDYGYTF. The CDR3 DNA is TGCGCCAGCAGCCCGACAGGGGGCGACTATGGCTACACCTTC.

V usage is TRBV7-2 and J usage is TRBJ2-1, with D possibly TRBD2 on 5 matching bases. Deletions cut 2 bases from V and 10 bases from J, with 9 bases between. The CDR3 consists of 12 residues. Germline assignment: CDR1 SGHTA and CDR2 FQGNSA. CDR3 loop: CASSLTRREQFF. CDR3 nucleotide sequence: TGTGCCAGCAGCTTAACTAGACGCGAGCAGTTCTTC.

The chain joins TRBV27 to TRBJ2-5, with 8 bases identical to TRBD2. Germline V gives CDR1 MNHEY, CDR2 SMNVEV (reference sequence). The CDR3 runs to 14 residues. The trim removed 2 bases at V and 4 bases at J, leaving 3 bases unmatched. The chain's CDR3 is CASSLGRGGETQYF. In nucleotides, the CDR3 is TGTGCCAGCAGTTTAGGTCGGGGGGGAGAGACCCAGTACTTC.

The chain joins TRBV5-6 to TRBJ2-7, with unresolved D. The CDR3 extends over 13 amino acids. Trimming removed 4 bases at V and 5 bases at J, with 13 bases between. The germline V gene encodes CDR1 SGHDT and CDR2 YYEEEE. The CDR3 protein is CASSRVETDEQYF. The CDR3 region has the DNA TGTGCCAGCAGCCGAGTGGAGACCGACGAGCAGTACTTC.

The rearrangement links TRBV7-9 to TRBJ1-4; D may be TRBD1 (5 bases). This CDR3 contains 14 residues. Per the germline V gene, CDR1 is SEHNR and CDR2 is FQNEAQ (reference sequence). With 1 base removed from V and 4 bases from J, the gap between germline ends came to 7 bases. The CDR3 here is CASSLGQSNEKLFF. The CDR3 nucleotides are TGTGCCAGCAGCTTAGGACAGAGTAATGAAAAACTGTTTTTT.

The V call is TRBV9, the J call TRBJ1-3; D perhaps matches TRBD1 (5 bases). CDR1 and CDR2 (germline): SGDLS, YYNGEE. The CDR3 is 17 amino acids. V lost 3 bases to trimming and J lost 4 bases, with 20 bases between them. The CDR3 DNA reads as TGTGCCAGCAGCGAGGGAGGGGTTATTTTCGAAGGAAACACCATATATTTT. Residues: CASSEGGVIFEGNTIYF.

CDR3 sequence: CASSELAGRSYEQYF. CDR3 in DNA: TGTGCCAGCAGTGAACTTGCAGGCCGCTCCTACGAGCAGTACTTC. The genes are TRBV25-1 and TRBJ2-7; no clear D. Between the trimmed V and J ends, which lost 2 bases and 0 bases, there was a span of 11 bases. Per the germline V gene, CDR1 is MGHDK and CDR2 is SYGVNS. The CDR3 is 15 residues long.